Listed below are T cell receptor beta chains from one sample, sequenced in a study of T-cell memory formation after mild COVID-19. One entry per CDR3 protein results from TCRdb running MiXCR on the 5' RACE reads. The sample includes tens of thousands of distinct CDR3 sequences, 7.7% seen only once; the top ten take less than 30%. The sample comprised PBMCs or a T cell subset sorted from them (not recorded which). Receptor source: a man aged 18 to 29 who had mild COVID-19 (a few samples of this study predate the infection). Cell type and time point are not known. The CDR3 runs from the conserved cysteine through the conserved F or W. A D gene is named only where the DNA matches it firmly. Rows give clone size only sometimes, using once, few, many, or a class for an expanded clone.

d_call	j_call	v_call	clone_size	cdr3_aa	cdr3_nt
NA	TRBJ2-3	TRBV7-9	many	CARQAIRGTDTQYF	TGTGCCAGGCAGGCCATCCGAGGCACAGATACGCAGTATTTT
TRBD1	TRBJ2-5	TRBV2	many	CATQGWETQYF	TGTGCCACACAGGGGTGGGAGACCCAGTACTTC
NA	TRBJ2-4	TRBV5-1	medium-sized	CASSLGWGNIQYF	TGCGCCAGCAGCTTGGGTTGGGGAAACATTCAGTACTTC
NA	TRBJ2-1	TRBV7-2	NA	CASSPLRGFSYNEQFF	TGTGCCAGCAGCCCGTTACGCGGGTTTTCCTACAATGAGCAGTTCTTC
NA	TRBJ1-6	TRBV7-3	NA	CASSLDPYNSPLHF	TGTGCCAGCAGCTTAGATCCCTATAATTCACCCCTCCACTTT
TRBD1	TRBJ2-2	TRBV6-1	few	CASSPGQGYTGELFF	TGTGCCAGCAGCCCGGGACAGGGATACACCGGGGAGCTGTTTTTT
TRBD2	TRBJ2-3	TRBV18	many	CASSPSGGTDTQYF	TGTGCCAGCTCCCCTAGCGGGGGAACAGATACGCAGTATTTT
NA	TRBJ2-3	TRBV20-1	many	CSARDAMGTDTQYF	TGCAGTGCTAGAGATGCGATGGGCACAGATACGCAGTATTTT
TRBD1	TRBJ2-7	TRBV6-2/TRBV6-3	NA	CASSTGGLDEQYF	TGTGCCAGCAGTACAGGGGGCCTTGACGAGCAGTACTTC
NA	TRBJ1-3	TRBV4-1	NA	CASSQERVTSGNTIYF	TGCGCCAGCAGCCAAGAGAGAGTTACTTCTGGAAACACCATATATTTT
NA	TRBJ2-3	TRBV4-3	many	CASSRLLTDTQYF	TGCGCCAGCAGCCGTCTTCTCACGGATACGCAGTATTTT
NA	TRBJ2-2	TRBV5-1	NA	CASSWGPNTGELFF	TGCGCCAGCAGCTGGGGACCAAACACCGGGGAGCTGTTTTTT
NA	TRBJ1-2	TRBV6-1	few	CASSEAVWDYGYTF	TGTGCCAGCAGTGAAGCGGTATGGGACTATGGCTACACCTTC
TRBD2	TRBJ2-1	TRBV7-7	many	CASSGGGEQFF	TGTGCCAGCAGCGGCGGGGGTGAGCAGTTCTTC
TRBD2	TRBJ2-3	TRBV5-1	many	CASRPGLAGALTDTQYF	TGCGCCAGCAGACCGGGTCTAGCGGGGGCCCTTACAGATACGCAGTATTTT
TRBD1	TRBJ2-7	TRBV5-1	NA	CASSLGQGNEQYF	TGCGCCAGCAGCTTGGGACAGGGTAACGAGCAGTACTTC
NA	TRBJ2-3	TRBV30	NA	CAWSAGAGDTQYF	TGTGCCTGGAGTGCAGGGGCGGGAGATACGCAGTATTTT
TRBD1	TRBJ2-5	TRBV5-5	many	CASSPRTGGKGETQYF	TGTGCCAGCAGCCCTAGGACAGGGGGCAAGGGAGAGACCCAGTACTTC
NA	TRBJ1-1	TRBV27	many	CASSFKETTEAFF	TGTGCCAGCAGTTTTAAAGAGACCACTGAAGCTTTCTTT
NA	TRBJ2-5	TRBV7-8	many	CASSSRLKETQYF	TGTGCCAGCAGCTCCAGACTGAAAGAGACCCAGTACTTC
TRBD2	TRBJ2-1	TRBV3-1	many	CASSHGLAGSADNEQFF	TGTGCCAGCAGCCACGGACTAGCGGGGAGCGCGGACAATGAGCAGTTCTTC
TRBD1	TRBJ2-1	TRBV18	NA	CASSPGQPVNEQFF	TGTGCCAGCTCACCGGGACAGCCTGTGAATGAGCAGTTCTTC
TRBD1	TRBJ1-2	TRBV27	NA	CASSFRGLNGYTF	TGTGCCAGCAGTTTCAGGGGGCTGAATGGCTACACCTTC
NA	TRBJ2-2	TRBV2	few	CASRWTAPPNTGELFF	TGTGCCAGCAGATGGACAGCTCCTCCGAACACCGGGGAGCTGTTTTTT
TRBD2	TRBJ2-5	TRBV7-2	many	CASSLVGGGETQYF	TGTGCCAGCAGCTTAGTCGGCGGGGGAGAGACCCAGTACTTC
TRBD1	TRBJ2-3	TRBV12-3/TRBV12-4	many	CASSLVPGGKSDTQYF	TGTGCCAGCAGTTTAGTTCCAGGGGGAAAATCAGATACGCAGTATTTT
NA	TRBJ1-2	TRBV12-3/TRBV12-4	many	CASSPPRGLEGGYTF	TGTGCCAGCAGTCCCCCCAGGGGCCTCGAGGGTGGCTACACCTTC
NA	TRBJ2-1	TRBV7-2	many	CASSPRVTEQFF	TGTGCCAGCAGCCCCCGGGTTACCGAGCAGTTCTTC
NA	TRBJ2-7	TRBV7-2	many	CASSLSGIMAYEQYF	TGTGCCAGCAGCTTGAGCGGCATCATGGCTTACGAGCAGTACTTC
NA	TRBJ1-5	TRBV7-3	NA	CASSLNAGGQPQHF	TGTGCCAGCAGCTTAAATGCTGGGGGACAGCCCCAGCATTTT
TRBD1	TRBJ1-1	TRBV29-1	many	CSVAQGPRTEAFF	TGCAGCGTTGCACAGGGGCCGCGGACTGAAGCTTTCTTT
TRBD1	TRBJ2-1	TRBV5-1	NA	CASSTGQGSSYNEQFF	TGCGCCAGCAGCACCGGACAGGGGAGCTCCTACAATGAGCAGTTCTTC
NA	TRBJ1-5	TRBV2	many	CASSDIGGDQPQHF	TGTGCCAGCAGTGACATAGGAGGAGATCAGCCCCAGCATTTT
NA	TRBJ1-6	TRBV6-2/TRBV6-3	few	CASSSTTGIRNSPLHF	TGTGCCAGCAGTTCCACCACCGGTATTAGGAATTCACCCCTCCACTTT
TRBD2	TRBJ2-7	TRBV7-9	many	CASSLAGGEREQYF	TGTGCCAGCAGCTTGGCCGGGGGGGAGCGCGAGCAGTACTTC
TRBD2	TRBJ2-3	TRBV3-1	many	CASSPLAGVTDTQYF	TGTGCCAGCAGCCCCCTAGCGGGGGTCACAGATACGCAGTATTTT
NA	TRBJ1-4	TRBV12-3/TRBV12-4	NA	CASKRSTNEKLFF	TGTGCCAGCAAGCGTTCAACTAATGAAAAACTGTTTTTT
NA	TRBJ2-1	TRBV3-1	few	CASSLQGLLRPFF	TGTGCCAGCAGCCTCCAGGGGCTCCTTCGTCCGTTCTTC
NA	TRBJ2-3	TRBV7-8	many	CASSLVGDTQYF	TGTGCCAGCAGCTTAGTCGGGGATACGCAGTATTTT
TRBD2	TRBJ2-2	TRBV7-8	many	CASSWSGGRANTGELFF	TGTGCCAGCAGCTGGAGCGGGGGGCGTGCGAACACCGGGGAGCTGTTTTTT
NA	TRBJ2-1	TRBV5-4	many	CASSLQGVTYNEQFF	TGTGCCAGCAGCTTGCAAGGCGTGACCTACAATGAGCAGTTCTTC
NA	TRBJ1-5	TRBV25-1	many	CASSEDSEYSNQPQHF	TGTGCCAGCAGTGAGGACAGTGAGTATAGCAATCAGCCCCAGCATTTT
NA	TRBJ2-3	TRBV7-3	many	CASSFGGAGTQYF	TGTGCCAGCAGCTTTGGGGGGGCAGGAACGCAGTATTTT
TRBD2	TRBJ2-1	TRBV6-1	many	CASSQTSGGYNEQFF	TGTGCCAGCAGCCAGACTAGCGGGGGGTACAATGAGCAGTTCTTC
NA	TRBJ1-2	TRBV27	many	CASAPGLNYGYTF	TGTGCCAGCGCGCCAGGACTAAACTATGGCTACACCTTC
NA	TRBJ1-1	TRBV4-1	large	CASSPREVAEAFF	TGCGCCAGCAGCCCTAGGGAGGTGGCTGAAGCTTTCTTT
NA	TRBJ1-1	TRBV5-1	many	CASSLTSSVGKGLAEAFF	TGCGCCAGCAGCCTAACTAGTTCAGTGGGCAAGGGGCTGGCAGAAGCTTTCTTT
NA	TRBJ2-2	TRBV7-2	many	CASSLGPYGTGELFF	TGTGCCAGCAGCTTAGGGCCATACGGCACCGGGGAGCTGTTTTTT
TRBD2	TRBJ2-3	TRBV5-5	NA	CASSRLAGGSDTQYF	TGTGCCAGCAGCCGACTAGCGGGGGGTTCAGATACGCAGTATTTT
NA	TRBJ1-6	TRBV11-2	NA	CASTLWGDSPLHF	TGTGCCAGCACCCTCTGGGGAGATTCACCCCTCCACTTT
TRBD2	TRBJ2-3	TRBV28	many	CATGRGADTQYF	TGTGCCACGGGCCGGGGGGCAGATACGCAGTATTTT